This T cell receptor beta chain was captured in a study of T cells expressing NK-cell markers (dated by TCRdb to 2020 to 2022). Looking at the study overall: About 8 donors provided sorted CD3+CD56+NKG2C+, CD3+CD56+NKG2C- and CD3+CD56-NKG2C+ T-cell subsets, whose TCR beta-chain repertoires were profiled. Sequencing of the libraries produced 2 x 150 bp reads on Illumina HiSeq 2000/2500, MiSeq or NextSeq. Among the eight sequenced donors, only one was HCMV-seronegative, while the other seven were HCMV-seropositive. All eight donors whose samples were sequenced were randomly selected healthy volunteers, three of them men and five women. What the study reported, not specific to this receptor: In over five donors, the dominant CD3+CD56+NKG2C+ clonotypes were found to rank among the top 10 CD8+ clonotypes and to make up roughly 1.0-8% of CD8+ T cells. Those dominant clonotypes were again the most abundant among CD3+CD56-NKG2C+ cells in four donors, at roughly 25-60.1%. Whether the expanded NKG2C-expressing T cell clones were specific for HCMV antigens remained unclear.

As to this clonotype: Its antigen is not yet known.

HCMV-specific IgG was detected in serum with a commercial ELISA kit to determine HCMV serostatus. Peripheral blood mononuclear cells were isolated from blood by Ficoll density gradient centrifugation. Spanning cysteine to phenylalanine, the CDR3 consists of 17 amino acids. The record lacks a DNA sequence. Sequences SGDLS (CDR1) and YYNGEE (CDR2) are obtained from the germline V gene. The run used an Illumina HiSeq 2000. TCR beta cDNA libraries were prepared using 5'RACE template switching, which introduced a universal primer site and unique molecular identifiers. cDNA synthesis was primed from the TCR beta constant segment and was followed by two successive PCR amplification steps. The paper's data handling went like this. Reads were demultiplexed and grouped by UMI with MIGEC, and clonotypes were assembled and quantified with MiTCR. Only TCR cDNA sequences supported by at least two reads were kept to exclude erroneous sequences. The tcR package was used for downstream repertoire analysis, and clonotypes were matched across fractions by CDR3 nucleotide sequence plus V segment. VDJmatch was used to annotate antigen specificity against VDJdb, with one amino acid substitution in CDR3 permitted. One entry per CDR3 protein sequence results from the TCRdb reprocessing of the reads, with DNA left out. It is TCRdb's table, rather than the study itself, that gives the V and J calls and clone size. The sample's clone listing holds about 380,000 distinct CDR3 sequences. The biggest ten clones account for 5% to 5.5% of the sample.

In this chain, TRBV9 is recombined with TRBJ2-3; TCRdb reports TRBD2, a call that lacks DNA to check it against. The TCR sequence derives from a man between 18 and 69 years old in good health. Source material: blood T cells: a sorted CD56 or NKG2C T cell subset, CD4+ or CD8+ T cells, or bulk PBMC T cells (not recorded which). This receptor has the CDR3 CASSVLGLAGAADTQYF.